Shown below are 7 T cell receptor beta chains from a single sample sequenced in a study of PD-L1 blockade in urothelial cancer. Sequencing used immunoSEQ multiplex PCR; TCRdb keeps in-frame clones, though not all of them. The data show around 30,000 clones, with 80% seen just once and about 2.1% held by the top ten. Material: PBMCs, obtained around atezolizumab (anti-PD-L1) treatment. These receptors originate from a man in his fifties or sixties with urothelial cancer.

The CDR3 DNA reads as TGTGCCAGTAGTTTCCGACAGGGGGCTTACAATGAGCAGTTCTTC. Protein sequence: CASSFRQGAYNEQFF. The gene calls are TRBV19 and TRBJ2-1, with 10 bases lining up with TRBD1. This CDR3 has 15 amino acids. Germline V CDR1 and CDR2: LNHDA, SQIVND (reference sequence). With 5 bases clipped from V and 4 bases from J, the junction kept 5 bases outside the gene matches.

The V gene is TRBV30, the J gene TRBJ1-1, with TRBD1 identical over 9 bases. Germline-derived CDR1 and CDR2 are GTSNPN and SVGIG (reference sequence). Trimming cost V 1 base and J 3 bases; bases outside gene matches: 12. The CDR3 totals 17 residues. This CDR3 is CAWSARDRVPLDTEAFF. CDR3 DNA: TGTGCCTGGAGTGCCCGGGACAGGGTCCCCCTAGACACTGAAGCTTTCTTT. The full variable domain, with the rest looked up from reference TRBV30 and TRBJ1-1, is SQTIHQWPATLVQPVGSPLSLECTVEGTSNPNLYWYRQAAGRGLQLLFYSVGIGQISSEVPQNLSASRPQDRQFILSSKKLLLSDSGFYLCAWSARDRVPLDTEAFFGQGTRLTVV.

J is TRBJ2-1 and V is TRBV5-1, with 11 nucleotides matching TRBD2. CDR3 size: 16 residues. Germline assignment: CDR1 SGHRS and CDR2 YFSETQ. J gave up 6 bases and V 4 bases, and 9 bases lay outside the gene matches. The CDR3 sequence: CASSKTSGINSNEQFF. The CDR3 DNA reads TGCGCCAGCAGCAAGACTAGCGGGATAAACTCCAATGAGCAGTTCTTC.

A single count supports this clone. This chain uses TRBV6-1 with TRBJ2-7; D possibly corresponds to TRBD2 (5 bases). With 6 bases removed from V and 0 bases from J, the gap between germline ends came to 15 bases. Germline CDR1 is MNHNS and CDR2 is SASEGT. CDR3 length: 15 residues. The CDR3: CASRTSGILSYEQYF. The CDR3 DNA reads as TGTGCCAGCAGGACCAGCGGAATCCTCTCCTACGAGCAGTACTTC.

Only one count was recorded for this clone. This rearrangement joins TRBV20-1 to TRBJ2-2; D is uncertain. The V gene lost 5 bases and the J gene lost 11 bases, with 12 bases spanning the gap. The CDR3 has 11 residues. CDR1 and CDR2 (germline): DFQATT, SNEGSKA (reference sequence). CDR3 DNA: TGCAGTGCTCCACACGTATCCGAGCTGTTTTTT. Translated, it gives CSAPHVSELFF.

The chain joins TRBV5-6 to TRBJ2-6; 8 bases are shared with TRBD2. The germline CDR1 and CDR2 sequences are SGHDT and YYEEEE. The CDR3 is 17 amino acids. After removal of 4 bases from V and 1 base from J, the junction contained 7 bases not matched to a gene. DNA of the CDR3: TGTGCCAGCAGCCTGCCGGGACTAGTATCTGGGGCCAACGTCCTGACTTTC. Translating it yields CASSLPGLVSGANVLTF.

This clone showed up just a few times. The V gene is TRBV6-1, the J gene TRBJ1-6; D call uncertain. The germline V gene encodes CDR1 MNHNS and CDR2 SASEGT. This CDR3 contains 15 residues. Trimming removed 3 bases at V and 3 bases at J, with 9 bases between. This CDR3 reads CASSDGYSYNSPLHF. As DNA, the CDR3 is TGTGCCAGCAGTGATGGGTACAGCTATAATTCACCCCTCCACTTT.